A single sample gave rise to the 13 T cell receptor beta chains below, sequenced in a study of shared clonotypes between healthy human individuals. The repertoire was sequenced with immunoSEQ multiplex PCR; TCRdb's copy has only in-frame clones and lacks some. Of 850,000 to 1,200,000 clones listed, around 74% are singletons. Sequencing used memory CD4+ T cells sorted from blood. Subset meaning: CD45RA-negative fraction. The receptor source for this set is a man aged 18 to 35 in good health.

J is TRBJ2-3 and V is TRBV6-1, with D unclear. Germline CDR1 and CDR2: MNHNS and SASEGT. The CDR3 is made up of 14 amino acids. V was clipped by 5 bases and J by 0 bases, with 9 bases between them. The DNA of the CDR3 is TGTGCCAGCAGTTCTTTAATTAGCACAGATACGCAGTATTTT. Protein sequence: CASSSLISTDTQYF.

The chain combines TRBV7-6 with TRBJ2-2; TRBD2 aligns across 10 bases. Per the germline V gene, CDR1 is SGHVS and CDR2 is FNYEAQ. The CDR3 runs to 15 residues. J gave up 7 bases and V 5 bases, and 7 bases lay outside the gene matches. CDR3 nucleotides: TGTGCCAGCAGCCCTCTAGCGGGGGTATTCGGGGAGCTGTTTTTT. Translated: CASSPLAGVFGELFF.

This chain uses TRBV20-1 with TRBJ2-3; D remains ambiguous. CDR3 size: 11 residues. The V and J ends lost 3 bases and 10 bases respectively, with 11 bases between them. CDR1 is DFQATT and CDR2 is SNEGSKA in the germline V gene (reference sequence). In DNA form, the CDR3 reads TGCAGTGCTAGTATAATTGGCCCGCAGTATTTT. It translates to CSASIIGPQYF.

The chain joins TRBV27 to TRBJ2-7, with a possible D match to TRBD2 (6 bases). The CDR3 runs 14 residues. The germline gives CDR1 MNHEY, CDR2 SMNVEV (reference sequence). The V and J ends lost 5 bases and 3 bases respectively, with 14 bases between them. CDR3 nucleotide sequence: TGTGCCAGCAGTAGAGATGGGACTTACTACGAGCAGTACTTC. Amino acids: CASSRDGTYYEQYF.

The chain recombines TRBV27 with TRBJ2-2, with D uncertain. The CDR3 consists of 17 residues. CDR1 is MNHEY, CDR2 SMNVEV, per germline (reference sequence). The V end was cut by 0 bases, the J end by 3 bases, with 14 bases between. This CDR3 is CASSLSPYGPYTGELFF. The CDR3 DNA is TGTGCCAGCAGTTTATCGCCATATGGGCCCTACACCGGGGAGCTGTTTTTT.

The chain is built from TRBV7-8 and TRBJ2-7, with 10 nucleotides matching TRBD2. V trimming: 5 bases; J trimming: 0 bases; junction bases outside the gene matches: 1. This CDR3 has 14 residues. Per the germline V gene, CDR1 is SGHVS and CDR2 is FQNEAQ. CDR3 region: CASSRTSGSYEQYF. The CDR3 DNA reads as TGTGCCAGCAGCCGGACTAGCGGCTCCTACGAGCAGTACTTC.

This sequence joins TRBV30 and TRBJ2-7, with 9 bases fitting TRBD1. Trimming cost V 5 bases and J 3 bases; bases outside gene matches: 8. The CDR3 spans 14 residues. Germline CDR1 is GTSNPN and CDR2 is SVGIG (reference sequence). The CDR3 reads CAWATGGQVYEQYF. CDR3 DNA: TGTGCCTGGGCAACAGGGGGCCAGGTCTACGAGCAGTACTTC.

The chain recombines TRBV27 with TRBJ2-1; 9 positions agree with TRBD1. The junction had 5 bases not matched to a gene; V was cut back by 7 bases and J by 1 base. CDR1 and CDR2 (germline): MNHEY, SMNVEV (reference sequence). The CDR3 is made up of 15 amino acids. CDR3 protein: CASKSGTGSYNEQFF. In nucleotides, the CDR3 is TGTGCCAGCAAATCCGGGACAGGGTCCTACAATGAGCAGTTCTTC.

DNA of the CDR3: TGTGCCAGCAGCCCCAGAAATAATTACAATGAGCAGTTCTTC. This sequence encodes CASSPRNNYNEQFF. The J gene is TRBJ2-1, the V gene TRBV5-8; D is undetermined. CDR3 length equals 14 residues. The V gene lost 4 bases and the J gene lost 4 bases, with 12 bases spanning the gap. Germline V gives CDR1 SGHTS, CDR2 YDEGEE. Variable domain in full (rest from reference TRBV5-8 and TRBJ2-1): EAGVTQSPTHLIKTRGQQATLRCSPISGHTSVYWYQQALGLGLQFLLWYDEGEERNRGNFPPRFSGRQFPNYSSELNVNALELEDSALYLCASSPRNNYNEQFFGPGTRLTVL.

This clone was counted between two and nine times. CDR3 nucleotides: TGTGCCTGGAATTACCCCCCTCCACCCCTCCACTTT. Its protein is CAWNYPPPPLHF. This rearrangement joins TRBV30 to TRBJ1-6; D is uncertain. The CDR3 consists of 12 residues. From germline, CDR1 is GTSNPN and CDR2 SVGIG (reference sequence). Trimming removed 4 bases from V and 11 bases from J, with 12 bases in between. The variable domain in full, with the rest retrieved from reference TRBV30 and TRBJ1-6, is SQTIHQWPATLVQPVGSPLSLECTVEGTSNPNLYWYRQAAGRGLQLLFYSVGIGQISSEVPQNLSASRPQDRQFILSSKKLLLSDSGFYLCAWNYPPPPLHFGNGTRLTVT.

This clone was observed many times. This sequence joins TRBV19 and TRBJ1-2; D is undetermined. The CDR3 loop spans 15 amino acids. The V gene lost 7 bases and the J gene lost 4 bases, with 19 bases spanning the gap. Germline V gene data show CDR1 as LNHDA and CDR2 as SQIVND (reference sequence). The CDR3, as DNA: TGTGCCAGTATCCCTGGGCCTATCTCGGGCTATGGCTACACCTTC. Translation: CASIPGPISGYGYTF. Full variable domain (missing parts from reference TRBV19 and TRBJ1-2): DGGITQSPKYLFRKEGQNVTLSCEQNLNHDAMYWYRQDPGQGLRLIYYSQIVNDFQKGDIAEGYSVSREKKESFPLTVTSAQKNPTAFYLCASIPGPISGYGYTFGSGTRLTVV.

This clone came up many times. This specimen includes other DNA sequences encoding the same CDR3. The chain uses TRBV11-3 and TRBJ2-6; tentatively, D is TRBD2 (5 bases). The CDR3 totals 15 residues. V dropped 3 bases and J dropped 0 bases, with 6 bases sitting between them. Germline loops: CDR1 SGHNT, CDR2 YENEEA. CDR3 residues: CASSLGVSGANVLTF. The CDR3 nucleotides read TGTGCCAGCAGCTTGGGAGTCTCTGGGGCCAACGTCCTGACTTTC.

The J gene is TRBJ2-2, the V gene TRBV6-5; TRBD1 is a possible D gene (6 bases). CDR3 length equals 15 residues. Between the trimmed V and J ends, which lost 5 bases and 6 bases, there was a span of 16 bases. Germline assignment: CDR1 MNHEY and CDR2 SVGAGI. The CDR3 DNA reads as TGTGCCAGCAGTCCGCCCAGGGGTCAACCCGGGGAGCTGTTTTTT. Protein: CASSPPRGQPGELFF.